The 30 T cell receptor beta chains presented below share a single source sample, sequenced in a study of OX40 agonist ivuxolimab in advanced cancers. Sequenced by immunoSEQ multiplex PCR; TCRdb stores in-frame clones only, minus some. Among 65,000 to 75,000 clones, more than 75% were seen once, and the ten largest hold over 5%. This specimen was CD4+ or CD8+ T cells sorted from blood, taken in a trial of the OX40 agonist ivuxolimab. The receptors here all came from an adult with an advanced solid tumor such as melanoma, head and neck, liver or kidney cancer.

This clone is classed as medium-sized (0.01 to 0.1%). The chain links TRBV23-1 to TRBJ1-1; D unclear. TRBV23-1 is placed among ORFs of uncertain function. The CDR3 consists of 10 residues. The V and J ends lost 7 bases and 7 bases respectively, with 7 bases between them. The CDR3 nucleotides read TGCGCCAGCACCCTGAATGAAGCTTTCTTT. As protein: CASTLNEAFF.

CDR3 sequence: CASSHGTEPYEQYF. As DNA, the CDR3 is TGTGCCAGCAGTCACGGGACAGAGCCCTACGAGCAGTACTTC. This rearrangement joins TRBV2 to TRBJ2-5, with 7 bases matching TRBD1. TRBJ2-7 matches the DNA end more closely, so the J call is doubtful. The CDR3 sequence is 14 residues long. Per germline, CDR1 SNHLY and CDR2 FYNNEI.

V is TRBV1 and J is TRBJ1-2; TRBD1 reflects the table's D call only, with no check against the DNA. TRBV1 is reported as a pseudogene. CDR3 size: 17 residues. The CDR3 is CTSARVDSLTSNYGYTF. The CDR3 DNA follows: TGCACCAGCGCGAGAGTGGACAGCCTTACATCTAACTATGGCTACACCTTC.

This clone was seen just once. The gene calls are TRBV28 and TRBJ2-6; D not resolved. The V and J ends lost 1 base and 5 bases respectively, with 12 bases between them. The CDR3 length is 16 residues. CDR1 MDHEN and CDR2 SYDVKM come from the germline V gene. CDR3 protein: CASSLFGKGRANVLTF. The CDR3 nucleotides read TGTGCCAGCAGTTTATTCGGCAAGGGAAGGGCCAACGTCCTGACTTTC.

The chain employs TRBV2 and TRBJ1-2; D not resolved. This CDR3 comprises 12 residues. The germline CDR1 and CDR2 sequences are SNHLY and FYNNEI. V lost 10 bases and J lost 1, with 10 bases in between. CDR3 sequence: CATQRINYGYTF. The CDR3 DNA sequence: TGTGCCACCCAGAGGATTAACTATGGCTACACCTTC.

J is TRBJ1-1 and V is TRBV15; D not certain. V gave up 6 bases and J gave up 0 bases, with 8 bases separating them. Per the germline V gene, CDR1 is LNHNV and CDR2 is YYDKDF (reference sequence). This CDR3 contains 13 residues. CDR3 nucleotide sequence: TGTGCCACCAGAAATTTAATGAACACTGAAGCTTTCTTT. This translates into CATRNLMNTEAFF.

The chain has TRBV5-6 and TRBJ2-5; 9 positions match TRBD1. The tail of the sequence fits TRBJ2-7 better, so the J call may be wrong. CDR1 and CDR2 (germline): SGHDT, YYEEEE. The CDR3 runs to 16 residues. This CDR3 is CASSGGQGKPYYEQYF. CDR3 bases: TGTGCCAGCAGCGGCGGACAGGGGAAACCCTACTACGAGCAGTACTTC.

This chain uses TRBV7-9 with TRBJ2-3; TRBD2 agrees at 16 bases. This CDR3 is built from 17 residues. Germline loops: CDR1 SEHNR, CDR2 FQNEAQ (reference sequence). Trimming at V came to 3 bases and at J to 4 bases, leaving 4 bases not matched to a gene. The CDR3 spells CASSLGLAGGPADTQYF. The CDR3 DNA reads TGTGCCAGCAGCTTGGGACTAGCGGGAGGGCCAGCAGATACGCAGTATTTT.

This clone has only one observation. This rearrangement joins TRBV7-2 to TRBJ2-5; D is unclear. Germline CDR1 is SGHTA and CDR2 is FQGNSA. V gave up 1 base and J gave up 5 bases, with 8 bases separating them. The CDR3 spans 13 residues. CDR3 sequence reads: CASSLGARETQYF. The CDR3 DNA follows: TGTGCCAGCAGCTTAGGGGCGAGGGAGACCCAGTACTTC.

This rearrangement joins TRBV11-3 to TRBJ2-1; 9 nucleotides align to TRBD1. CDR1 and CDR2 (germline): SGHNT, YENEEA. The V gene end was trimmed by 5 bases and the J gene end by 2 bases; junction bases not matched to a gene: 4. The CDR3 is 15 amino acids. As DNA, the CDR3 is TGTGCCAGCAGCCCCGGACAGGGGACCTACAATGAGCAGTTCTTC. Translation gives CASSPGQGTYNEQFF.

The gene calls are TRBV6-5 and TRBJ2-7; TRBD1 matches at 8 bases. The germline V gene encodes CDR1 MNHEY and CDR2 SVGAGI. The CDR3 spans 16 residues. J was trimmed by 0 bases and V by 2 bases; bases with no gene match: 6. In nucleotides, the CDR3 is TGTGCCAGCAGTTACCAGCCGACAGGGGCCTCCTACGAGCAGTACTTC. Its protein is CASSYQPTGASYEQYF.

The genes are TRBV4-2 and TRBJ1-5; D is undetermined. There are 13 residues in the CDR3. Trimming pared 2 bases from V and 0 bases from J, leaving 2 bases between. Germline CDR1 and CDR2: LGHNA and YNFKEQ. CDR3 nucleotide sequence: TGTGCCAGCAGCCAATATAGCAATCAGCCCCAGCATTTT. Its protein product is CASSQYSNQPQHF.

The table lists this clone with a count of one. The chain has TRBV19 and TRBJ2-1; the match to TRBD2 covers 10 bases. Looked up from germline, CDR1 is LNHDA and CDR2 is SQIVND (reference sequence). The CDR3 is 16 residues long. With V trimmed by 6 bases and J by 7 bases, 12 bases remained unmatched. CDR3 DNA sequence: TGTGCCAGTAGAAGACTAGCGGGTGGAGGGTATAATGAGCAGTTCTTC. This codes for CASRRLAGGGYNEQFF.

CDR3 residues: CAWSRDYTTDTQYF. CDR3 bases: TGTGCCTGGAGCCGGGACTACACCACAGATACGCAGTATTTT. The rearrangement uses TRBV30 and TRBJ2-3; 7 nucleotides match TRBD2. The V gene's germline CDR1 is GTSNPN and CDR2 SVGIG (reference sequence). The CDR3 extends over 14 amino acids. V shed 3 bases and J 2 bases; nucleotides not matched to a gene: 5.

This clone has just a few counts. J is TRBJ2-7 and V is TRBV10-2; TRBD2 matches at 11 bases. Trimming took 4 bases from V and 0 from J; bases not matched to a gene: 5. The V gene's germline CDR1 is WSHSY and CDR2 SAAADI. The CDR3 sequence is 16 residues long. The CDR3 loop is CASSGTSGLDSYEQYF. CDR3 bases: TGCGCCAGCAGTGGGACTAGCGGGTTGGACTCCTACGAGCAGTACTTC.

This rearrangement joins TRBV7-8 to TRBJ2-5; D gene ambiguous. Per the germline V gene, CDR1 is SGHVS and CDR2 is FQNEAQ. Trimming took off 5 bases at V and 0 bases at J, with 1 base between the two ends. CDR3 length: 11 residues. CDR3 nucleotide sequence: TGTGCCAGCAGCGACCAAGAGACCCAGTACTTC. Encoded protein: CASSDQETQYF. Combining the CDR3 with reference TRBV7-8 and TRBJ2-5 gives the whole variable domain GAGVSQSPRYKVAKRGQDVALRCDPISGHVSLFWYQQALGQGPEFLTYFQNEAQLDKSGLPSDRFFAERPEGSVSTLKIQRTQQEDSAVYLCASSDQETQYFGPGTRLLVL.

The chain joins TRBV30 to TRBJ2-3, with D possibly matching TRBD2 (5 bases). V was shortened by 7 bases and J by 6 bases, with 23 bases between the two germline ends. The CDR3 runs to 15 residues. Germline CDR1 reads GTSNPN; CDR2 reads SVGIG (reference sequence). CDR3 DNA: TGTGCCTCTTCGCCTAAGACCCGCGGGTTGGATACGCAGTATTTT. Protein: CASSPKTRGLDTQYF.

As to this clone: Additional DNA sequences in this sample encode the identical CDR3. This rearrangement joins TRBV29-1 to TRBJ2-7; D possibly corresponds to TRBD2 (5 bases). The CDR3 loop spans 14 amino acids. Germline CDR1 is SQVTM and CDR2 is ANQGSEA. Trimming stripped 3 bases from V and 0 bases from J, with 12 bases between. This chain's CDR3 is CSVERTGNSYEQYF. The DNA of the CDR3 is TGCAGCGTTGAGCGGACCGGGAACTCCTACGAGCAGTACTTC.

V and J are TRBV11-2 and TRBJ2-7; D is perhaps TRBD1 (5 bases). The CDR3 is 13 amino acids. V was cut by 6 bases and J by 0 bases, with 9 bases left in between. Germline-derived CDR1 and CDR2 are SGHAT and FQNNGV. As DNA, the CDR3 is TGTGCCAGCAGGGGCAGGGACTCCTACGAGCAGTACTTC. It specifies CASRGRDSYEQYF.

The V gene is TRBV27, the J gene TRBJ1-5, with unresolved D. This CDR3 has 12 residues. Germline V CDR1 and CDR2: MNHEY, SMNVEV (reference sequence). V dropped 2 bases and J dropped 9 bases, with 8 bases sitting between them. CDR3 sequence reads: CASSLPAGPQHF. CDR3 nucleotides: TGTGCCAGCAGTTTACCCGCTGGGCCCCAGCATTTT.

This chain joins TRBV7-2 and TRBJ1-1; a weak D match, TRBD1 (6 bases). V was cut by 5 bases and J by 10 bases, with 17 bases left in between. There are 13 residues in the CDR3. The V gene's germline CDR1 is SGHTA and CDR2 FQGNSA. The CDR3 DNA is TGTGCCAGCAGCCTCGACAGGAACCTCGCAGCTTTCTTT. Encoded protein: CASSLDRNLAAFF.

The chain has TRBV18 and TRBJ2-3; a weak D match, TRBD2 (6 bases). Germline CDR1 reads KGHSH; CDR2 reads LQKENI. With 4 bases removed from V and 1 base from J, the gap between germline ends came to 12 bases. CDR3 length: 15 residues. The CDR3 here is CASSQYGGGTDTQYF. CDR3 in DNA: TGTGCCAGCTCACAATACGGCGGGGGCACAGATACGCAGTATTTT.

Details on this clone: The junction departs from the called germline gene at one end, perhaps through a read error. V usage is TRBV2 and J usage is TRBJ2-3; the match to TRBD2 covers 7 bases. Germline-derived CDR1 and CDR2 are SNHLY and FYNNEI. The CDR3 totals 14 residues. CDR3 sequence: CASSKAGSTHTQYF. The CDR3 DNA is TGTGCCAGCAGTAAAGCGGGGTCGACTCATACGCAGTATTTT. Complete variable domain (other parts from reference TRBV2 and TRBJ2-3): EPEVTQTPSHQVTQMGQEVILRCVPISNHLYFYWYRQILGQKVEFLVSFYNNEISEKSEIFDDQFSVERPDGSNFTLKIRSTKLEDSAMYFCASSKAGSTHTQYFGPGTRLTVL.

This chain uses TRBV7-2 with TRBJ2-1; D remains ambiguous. Germline lookup yields CDR1 SGHTA and CDR2 FQGNSA. The V gene lost 4 bases and the J gene lost 0 bases, with 10 bases spanning the gap. This CDR3 is built from 15 residues. CDR3 in DNA: TGTGCCAGCAGCTCCTTAATGAGCTCCTACAATGAGCAGTTCTTC. It yields the protein CASSSLMSSYNEQFF.

The CDR3 protein is CASSQDIGGSYNEQFF. In DNA form, the CDR3 reads TGTGCCAGCAGCCAAGATATAGGCGGGTCCTACAATGAGCAGTTCTTC. The J gene is TRBJ2-1, the V gene TRBV14; D may be TRBD2 (5 bases). Germline loops: CDR1 SGHDN, CDR2 FVKESK. CDR3 length equals 16 residues. V gave up 0 bases and J gave up 1 base, with 10 bases separating them.

The V and J genes are TRBV4-2 and TRBJ1-3; TRBD1 matches 7 bases. The V and J ends lost 1 base and 3 bases, in that order; junction bases with no gene match: 6. Germline V gives CDR1 LGHNA, CDR2 YNFKEQ. The CDR3 is 16 residues long. The CDR3 DNA is TGTGCCAGCAGCCAAGGACAGGGTGTTATTGGAAACACCATATATTTT. Encoded protein: CASSQGQGVIGNTIYF.

This clone was found a few times. This chain links TRBV19 with TRBJ2-7; 9 bases are shared with TRBD2. Germline V CDR1 and CDR2: LNHDA, SQIVND (reference sequence). The ends lost 4 bases at V and 4 bases at J; junction bases unmatched: 20. CDR3 length: 19 residues. The CDR3 loop reads CASSKVGGDSGRNIYEQYF. The CDR3 DNA reads as TGTGCCAGTAGTAAGGTCGGGGGTGATAGCGGGAGAAATATTTACGAGCAGTACTTC.

This CDR3 is CASRLGLEGGEQYF. The CDR3 bases are TGTGCCAGCAGGTTGGGACTAGAGGGTGGAGAGCAGTACTTC. V usage is TRBV6-6 and J usage is TRBJ2-7; 8 positions agree with TRBD2. The trim removed 6 bases at V and 7 bases at J, leaving 11 bases unmatched. This CDR3 has 14 residues. The germline V gene has CDR1 MNHNY and CDR2 SVGAGI (reference sequence).

This clone came up once. The V gene is TRBV9, the J gene TRBJ2-2, with 10 bases lining up with TRBD1. The J segment lost 4 bases and the V segment lost 4 bases, leaving 7 bases of the junction unmatched. The germline V gene has CDR1 SGDLS and CDR2 YYNGEE. This CDR3 has 16 residues. CDR3 DNA sequence: TGTGCCAGCAGCACGGGACAGGGGCTCACCACCGGGGAGCTGTTTTTT. Protein: CASSTGQGLTTGELFF. Supplemented by reference TRBV9 and TRBJ2-2, the full variable domain reads DSGVTQTPKHLITATGQRVTLRCSPRSGDLSVYWYQQSLDQGLQFLIQYYNGEERAKGNILERFSAQQFPDLHSELNLSSLELGDSALYFCASSTGQGLTTGELFFGEGSRLTVL.

This chain uses TRBV9 with TRBJ1-3; D might be TRBD1 (6 bases). Germline-derived CDR1 and CDR2 are SGDLS and YYNGEE. This CDR3 contains 14 residues. V gave up 5 bases and J gave up 3 bases, with 12 bases separating them. This CDR3 is CASRQGLNGNTIYF. CDR3 nucleotides: TGTGCCAGCAGACAGGGTCTGAATGGAAACACCATATATTTT.